This TCR beta chain was sequenced during a study of vaccination effects on CD4 cells after COVID-19 (dated by TCRdb to the early 2020s). General notes on the study: In the ViraFEST assay, PBMC were stimulated with viral peptide pools, and TCR sequencing was then used to find antigen-specific CD4+ T cell clonotypes based on their expansion. Cultures from other donors in the study were sequenced with the Oncomine TCR Beta short-read assay on an Illumina iSeq 100. SARS-CoV-2 spike-specific CD4+ TCR repertoires were compared before and after mRNA vaccination in COVID-19 convalescent patients and in infection-naive vaccine recipients. Each well held 2 million to 2.5 million PBMC cultured in IMDM containing approximately 5% human AB serum, about 10 IU/ml IL-2 and gentamicin, along with roughly 10 ug/ml peptides. Participants received two doses of either the BNT162b2 or the mRNA-1273 mRNA SARS-CoV-2 vaccine. Altogether, around 11 COVID-19 convalescent patients and a handful of SARS-CoV-2-naive healthy vaccine recipients made up the full study. Pre-vaccine samples from two convalescent patients were drawn 16 days and one week before the first dose, 142 and 148 days after COVID-19 diagnosis. General conclusions and limits of the study: The study was limited by a small number of convalescent patients, and early post-infection timepoints were lacking. Both infection-induced and vaccine-induced clones contracted markedly at late post-vaccination timepoints, which is consistent with waning T cell responses. For convalescent patients, new clones induced by the vaccine made up most of the post-vaccine spike-reactive repertoire, and these new clones were largely distinct from the clones induced by infection.

Receptor amplification or capture employed the immunoSEQ multiplex PCR assay. DNA from the cultured, isolated CD4+ T cells was subjected to TCR beta CDR3 sequencing. As for how the authors treated the data: Non-productive TCR sequences were removed, reads were trimmed to the CDR3 region, and CDR3s of at least 7 amino acids were retained. Antigen-specific clonotypes were identified with the MANAFEST web app by comparing expansion in peptide wells against reference cultures. To count as positive, a clone had to show expansion at FDR<0.05 compared with the reference and with all other wells, an odds ratio above 5, and a frequency above 0.1% in two replicate wells. A clonotype was defined as cross-reactive if the clonotype was significantly expanded both in SARS-CoV-2 spike wells and in at least one common cold coronavirus spike condition. Using the stringdist R package, CDR3 similarity was measured by Levenshtein distance, and unrooted trees were constructed with ape in R 3.6.1. Imported from immuneACCESS, the table was reduced by TCRdb to in-frame sequences with V and J called. These copies leave out some clones; in studies compared against another copy, an unresolved V gene accounts for under half, and the cause of the remainder is not known. Clone size and V and J calls were adopted from that table, with D and trimming inferred from the DNA. This sample lists tens of thousands of clones; about two thirds were detected once. Under 30% of the sample is in the top ten clones.

This clone is a singleton in its sample. Which antigen it targets is not known. No much larger clone exists at a distance of one base, and base qualities are not known. After less than 13 days of culture, CD4+ T cells were isolated with the EasySep CD4+ T cell isolation kit. Convalescent patients had PCR-confirmed SARS-CoV-2 infection between March and December 2020, before Alpha, Beta and Delta variants emerged in the United States. Half of the culture medium was replaced with fresh IL-2-containing medium on days 3 and 7. Unless noted otherwise, every peptide stimulation condition was grown in triplicate wells. PBMC were separated from whole blood using Ficoll-Paque Plus gradient centrifugation and were then either cryopreserved at -140C or used fresh. The QIAamp micro DNA kit was used to extract genomic DNA from the cultured CD4+ T cells. The germline V gene (reference sequence) yields LNHNV for CDR1 and YYDKDF for CDR2. Its CDR3 holds 16 amino acids, cysteine through phenylalanine. Kept here is only the CDR3 DNA, which spans 48 bases and is read in frame from base 1. V is cut by 3 bases and J by 1 base, and the space between the germline ends is 13 bases.

The sample was CD4+ T cells from PBMCs cultured without peptide, taken before COVID-19 vaccination. This TCR came from a human donor who had a prior SARS-CoV-2 infection. The rearranged chain carries TRBV15 and TRBJ1-5, with the identity of the D gene unclear. The CDR3 here reads CATSSIGRPSNQPQHF. The nucleotide sequence reads as follows: TGTGCCACCAGCAGCATCGGCAGACCGAGCAATCAGCCCCAGCATTTT.